This T cell receptor (beta chain) stems from a study of T cell repertoires in cytomegalovirus infection. Whole-study context: Public TCR beta signatures marked donors with CMV infection and the matching HLA.

Germline trimming cut 1 base from V and 6 bases from J; bases unmatched to any gene: 14. The CDR3 runs 17 residues. The germline V gene has CDR1 DFQATT and CDR2 SNEGSKA (reference sequence). TCRdb re-analysed the reads in MiXCR, keeping a single row per CDR3 protein. In the table there are over 450,000 distinct CDR3 sequences, 11% of which are singletons. The TCR was taken from a human donor in good health (CMV status not recorded). Some clones in this sample may be carry-over from other donors' samples. The specimen was PBMCs. The chain has TRBV20-1 and TRBJ2-1; 8 bases agree with TRBD2. CDR3 sequence (DNA): TGCAGTGCTAGAGGCCCCGTGGGCGCGGGAGGCGGCAATGAGCAGTTCTTC. Its translation is CSARGPVGAGGGNEQFF.